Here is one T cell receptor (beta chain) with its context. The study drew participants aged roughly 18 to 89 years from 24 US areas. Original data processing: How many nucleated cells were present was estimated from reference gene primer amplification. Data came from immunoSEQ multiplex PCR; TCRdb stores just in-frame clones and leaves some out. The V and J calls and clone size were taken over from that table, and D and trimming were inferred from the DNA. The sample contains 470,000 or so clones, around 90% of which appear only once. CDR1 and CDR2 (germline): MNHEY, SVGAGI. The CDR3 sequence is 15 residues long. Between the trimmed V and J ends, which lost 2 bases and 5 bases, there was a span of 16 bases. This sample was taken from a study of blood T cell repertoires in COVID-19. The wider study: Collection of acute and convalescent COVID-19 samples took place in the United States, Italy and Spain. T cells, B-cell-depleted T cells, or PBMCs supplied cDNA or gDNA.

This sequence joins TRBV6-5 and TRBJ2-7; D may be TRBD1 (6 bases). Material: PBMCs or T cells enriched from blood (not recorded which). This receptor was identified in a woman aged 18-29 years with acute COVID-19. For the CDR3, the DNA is TGTGCCAGCAGTTACCCCGGACAGTCGATGGACGAGCAGTACTTC. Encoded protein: CASSYPGQSMDEQYF.